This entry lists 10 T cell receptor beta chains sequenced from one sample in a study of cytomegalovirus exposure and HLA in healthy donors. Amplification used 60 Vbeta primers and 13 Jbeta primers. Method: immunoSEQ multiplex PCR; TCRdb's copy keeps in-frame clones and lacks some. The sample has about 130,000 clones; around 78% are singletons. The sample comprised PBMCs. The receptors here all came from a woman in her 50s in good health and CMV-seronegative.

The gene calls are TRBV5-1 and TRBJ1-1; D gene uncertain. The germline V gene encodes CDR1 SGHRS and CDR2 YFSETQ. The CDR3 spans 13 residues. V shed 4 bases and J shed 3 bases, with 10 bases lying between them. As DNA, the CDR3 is TGCGCCAGCAGCCCGGTCCCTTACACTGAAGCTTTCTTT. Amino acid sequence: CASSPVPYTEAFF.

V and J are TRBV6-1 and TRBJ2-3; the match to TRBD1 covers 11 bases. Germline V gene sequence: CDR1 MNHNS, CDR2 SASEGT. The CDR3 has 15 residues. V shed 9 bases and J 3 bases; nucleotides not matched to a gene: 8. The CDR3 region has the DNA TGTGCCAGAGGGGGACAGGGGGGAATAACAGATACGCAGTATTTT. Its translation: CARGGQGGITDTQYF.

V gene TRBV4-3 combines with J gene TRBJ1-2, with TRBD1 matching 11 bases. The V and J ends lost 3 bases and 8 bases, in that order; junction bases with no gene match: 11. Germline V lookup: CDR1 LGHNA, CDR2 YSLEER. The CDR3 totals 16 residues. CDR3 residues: CASSQPGQGDLEGYTF. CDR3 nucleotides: TGCGCCAGCAGCCAGCCGGGACAGGGGGATCTGGAAGGCTACACCTTC.

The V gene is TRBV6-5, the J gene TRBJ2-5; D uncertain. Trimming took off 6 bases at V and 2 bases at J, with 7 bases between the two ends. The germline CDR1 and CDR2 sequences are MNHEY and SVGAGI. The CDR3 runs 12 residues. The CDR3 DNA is TGTGCCAGCAGGTCTATGCAAGAGACCCAGTACTTC. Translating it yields CASRSMQETQYF.

The CDR3 region is CASSGTANQPQHF. Here the CDR3 DNA reads TGTGCCAGCAGTGGTACAGCTAATCAGCCCCAGCATTTT. The chain joins TRBV6-1 to TRBJ1-5; no definite D call. V was pared by 4 bases and J by 4 bases, with 8 bases between. CDR1 is MNHNS, CDR2 SASEGT, per germline. The CDR3 is 13 residues long.

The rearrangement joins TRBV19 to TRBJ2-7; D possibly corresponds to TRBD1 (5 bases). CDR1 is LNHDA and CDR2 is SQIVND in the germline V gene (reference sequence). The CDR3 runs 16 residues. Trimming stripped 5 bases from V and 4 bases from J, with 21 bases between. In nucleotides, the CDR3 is TGTGCCAGTAGTCCGGCCCAGGACAAACTGGCGTACGAGCAGTACTTC. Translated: CASSPAQDKLAYEQYF.

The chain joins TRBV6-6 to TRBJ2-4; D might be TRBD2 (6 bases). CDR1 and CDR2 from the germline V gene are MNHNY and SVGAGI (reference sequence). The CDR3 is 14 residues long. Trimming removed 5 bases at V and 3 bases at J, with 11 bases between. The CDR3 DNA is TGTGCCAGCAGTGGAGGGATGGGCAAAAACATTCAGTACTTC. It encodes CASSGGMGKNIQYF.

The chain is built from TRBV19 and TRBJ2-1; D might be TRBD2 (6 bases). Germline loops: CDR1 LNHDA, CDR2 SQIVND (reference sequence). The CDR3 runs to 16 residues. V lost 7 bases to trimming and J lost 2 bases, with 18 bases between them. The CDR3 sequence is CASNPRGLTTYNEQFF. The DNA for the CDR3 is TGTGCCAGTAATCCCCGGGGACTTACGACCTACAATGAGCAGTTCTTC.

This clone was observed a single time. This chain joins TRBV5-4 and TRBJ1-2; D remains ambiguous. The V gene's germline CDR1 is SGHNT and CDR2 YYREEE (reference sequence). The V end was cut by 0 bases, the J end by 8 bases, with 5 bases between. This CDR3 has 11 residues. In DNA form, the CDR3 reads TGTGCCAGCAGCTTGGCTACGGGCTACACCTTC. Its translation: CASSLATGYTF.

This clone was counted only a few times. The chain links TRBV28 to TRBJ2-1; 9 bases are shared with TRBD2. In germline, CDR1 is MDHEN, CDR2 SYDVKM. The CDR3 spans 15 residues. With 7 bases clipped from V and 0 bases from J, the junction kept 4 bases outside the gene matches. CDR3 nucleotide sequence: TGTGCCAGCACCCTAGCGGGGAGCTCCTACAATGAGCAGTTCTTC. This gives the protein CASTLAGSSYNEQFF.